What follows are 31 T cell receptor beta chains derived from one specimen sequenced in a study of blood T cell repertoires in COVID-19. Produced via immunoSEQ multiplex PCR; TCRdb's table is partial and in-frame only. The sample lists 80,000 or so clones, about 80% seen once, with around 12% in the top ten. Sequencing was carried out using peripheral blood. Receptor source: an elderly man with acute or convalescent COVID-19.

In DNA form, the CDR3 reads TGTGCCAGCAGTGAAGACGGGGGACAGCTAGGATCTCTCTATGGCTACACCTTC. The encoded protein is CASSEDGGQLGSLYGYTF. The rearrangement links TRBV6-1 to TRBJ1-2; 7 bases are shared with TRBD1. This CDR3 has 18 amino acids. CDR1 is MNHNS, CDR2 SASEGT, per germline. Trimming removed 1 base from V and 4 bases from J; junction bases left unmatched: 15.

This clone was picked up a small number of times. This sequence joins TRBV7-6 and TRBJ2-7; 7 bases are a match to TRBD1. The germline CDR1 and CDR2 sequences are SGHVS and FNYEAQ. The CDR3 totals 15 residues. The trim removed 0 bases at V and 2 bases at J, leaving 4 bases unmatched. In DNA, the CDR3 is TGTGCCAGCAGCTTAGCCCGGGACAGCGCCTACGAGCAGTACTTC. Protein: CASSLARDSAYEQYF.

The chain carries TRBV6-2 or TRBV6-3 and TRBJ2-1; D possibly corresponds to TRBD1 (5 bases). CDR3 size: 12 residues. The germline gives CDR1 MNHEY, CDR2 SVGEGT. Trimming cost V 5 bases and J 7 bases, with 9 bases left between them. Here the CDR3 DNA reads TGTGCCAGCAGTCTAGGGGTGAATGAGCAGTTCTTC. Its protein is CASSLGVNEQFF.

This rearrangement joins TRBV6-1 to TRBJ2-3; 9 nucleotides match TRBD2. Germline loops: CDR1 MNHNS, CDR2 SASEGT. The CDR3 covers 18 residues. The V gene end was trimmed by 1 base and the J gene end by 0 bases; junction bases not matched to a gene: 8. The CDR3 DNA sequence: TGTGCCAGCAGTGAAGATGGTAGCGGGGGCCAGAGCACAGATACGCAGTATTTT. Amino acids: CASSEDGSGGQSTDTQYF.

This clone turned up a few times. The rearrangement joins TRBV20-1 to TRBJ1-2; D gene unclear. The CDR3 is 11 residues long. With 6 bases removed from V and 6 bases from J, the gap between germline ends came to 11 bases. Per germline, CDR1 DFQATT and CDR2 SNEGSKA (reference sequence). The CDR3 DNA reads TGCAGTGCAACTGAGGTGGATGGCTACACCTTC. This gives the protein CSATEVDGYTF.

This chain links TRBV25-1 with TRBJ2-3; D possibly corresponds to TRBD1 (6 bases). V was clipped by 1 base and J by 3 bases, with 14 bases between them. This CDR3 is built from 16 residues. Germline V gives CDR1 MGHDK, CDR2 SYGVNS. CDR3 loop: CASSEWGRGSTDTQYF. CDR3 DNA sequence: TGTGCCAGCAGTGAATGGGGCAGGGGCTCGACAGATACGCAGTATTTT. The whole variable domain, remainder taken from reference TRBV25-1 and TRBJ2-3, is EADIYQTPRYLVIGTGKKITLECSQTMGHDKMYWYQQDPGMELHLIHYSYGVNSTEKGDLSSESTVSRIRTEHFPLTLESARPSHTSQYLCASSEWGRGSTDTQYFGPGTRLTVL.

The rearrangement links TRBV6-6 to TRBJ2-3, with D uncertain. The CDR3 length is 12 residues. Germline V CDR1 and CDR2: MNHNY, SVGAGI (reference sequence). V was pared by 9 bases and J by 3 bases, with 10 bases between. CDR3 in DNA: TGTGCCAGTTCCCTCCGGACAGATACGCAGTATTTT. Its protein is CASSLRTDTQYF.

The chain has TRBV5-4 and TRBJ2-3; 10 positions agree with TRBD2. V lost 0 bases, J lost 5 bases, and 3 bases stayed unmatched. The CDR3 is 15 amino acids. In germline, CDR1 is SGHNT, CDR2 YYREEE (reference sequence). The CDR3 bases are TGTGCCAGCAGCTTGGGACTAGCGGGTCTAGATACGCAGTATTTT. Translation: CASSLGLAGLDTQYF.

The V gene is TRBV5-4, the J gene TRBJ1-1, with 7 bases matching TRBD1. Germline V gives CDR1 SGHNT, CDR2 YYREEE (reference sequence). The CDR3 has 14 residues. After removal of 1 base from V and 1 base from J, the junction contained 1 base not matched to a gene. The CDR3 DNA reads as TGTGCCAGCAGCTTGCCAGGGGGGAACACTGAAGCTTTCTTT. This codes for CASSLPGGNTEAFF.

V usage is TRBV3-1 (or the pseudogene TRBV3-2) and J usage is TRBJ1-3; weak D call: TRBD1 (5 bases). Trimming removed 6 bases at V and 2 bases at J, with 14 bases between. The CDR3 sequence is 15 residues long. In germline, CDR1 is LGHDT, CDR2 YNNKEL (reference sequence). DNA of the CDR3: TGTGCCAGCAGAATCACAGGAATCCCTGGAAACACCATATATTTT. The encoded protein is CASRITGIPGNTIYF.

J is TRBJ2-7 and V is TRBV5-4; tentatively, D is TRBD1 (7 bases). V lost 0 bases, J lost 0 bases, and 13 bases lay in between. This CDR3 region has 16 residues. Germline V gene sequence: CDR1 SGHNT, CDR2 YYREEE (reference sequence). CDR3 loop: CASSLDAGQNSYEQYF. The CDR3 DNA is TGTGCCAGCAGCTTGGACGCGGGACAGAACTCCTACGAGCAGTACTTC.

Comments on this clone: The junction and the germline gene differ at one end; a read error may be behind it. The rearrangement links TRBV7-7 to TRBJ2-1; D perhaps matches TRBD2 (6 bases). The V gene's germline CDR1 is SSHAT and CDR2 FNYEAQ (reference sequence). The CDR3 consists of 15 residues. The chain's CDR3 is CASSPGTHSYNEQFF. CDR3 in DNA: TGTGCTAGCAGCCCTGGGACTCACTCCTACAATGAGCAGTTCTTC.

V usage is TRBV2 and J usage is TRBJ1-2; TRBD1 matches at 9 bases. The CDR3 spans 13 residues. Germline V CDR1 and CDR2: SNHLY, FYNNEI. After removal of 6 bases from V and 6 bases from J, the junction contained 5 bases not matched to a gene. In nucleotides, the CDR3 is TGTGCCAGCAGACCGGGACAGGGCGATGGCTACACCTTC. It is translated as CASRPGQGDGYTF.

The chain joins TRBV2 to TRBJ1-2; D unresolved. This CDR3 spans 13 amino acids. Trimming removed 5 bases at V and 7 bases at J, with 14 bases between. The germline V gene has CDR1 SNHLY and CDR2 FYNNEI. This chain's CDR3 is CASSLTNHGGYTF. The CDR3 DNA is TGTGCCAGCAGTCTCACTAACCACGGTGGCTACACCTTC.

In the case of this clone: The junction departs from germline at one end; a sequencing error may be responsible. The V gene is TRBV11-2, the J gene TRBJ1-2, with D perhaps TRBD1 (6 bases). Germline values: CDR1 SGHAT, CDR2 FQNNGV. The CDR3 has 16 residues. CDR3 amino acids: CASSLDSGHFNYGYTF. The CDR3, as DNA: TGTGCCAGCAGCTTAGATTCGGGACACTTCAACTATGGCTACACCTTT.

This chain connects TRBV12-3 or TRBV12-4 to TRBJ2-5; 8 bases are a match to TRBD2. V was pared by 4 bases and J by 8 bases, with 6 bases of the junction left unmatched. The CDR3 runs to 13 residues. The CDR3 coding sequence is TGTGCCAGCAGTTCGCGGGGGGCCGGCACCCAGTACTTC. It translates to CASSSRGAGTQYF.

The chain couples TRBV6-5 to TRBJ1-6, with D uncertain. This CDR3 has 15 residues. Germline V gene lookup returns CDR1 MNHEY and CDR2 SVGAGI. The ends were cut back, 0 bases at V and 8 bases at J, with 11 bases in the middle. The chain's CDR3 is CASSYSRYQDSPLHF. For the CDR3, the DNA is TGTGCCAGCAGTTACTCGCGTTATCAGGATTCACCCCTCCACTTT.

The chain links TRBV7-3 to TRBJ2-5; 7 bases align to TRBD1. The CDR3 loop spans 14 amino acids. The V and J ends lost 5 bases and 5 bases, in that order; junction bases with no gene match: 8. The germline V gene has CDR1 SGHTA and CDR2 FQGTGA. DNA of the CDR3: TGTGCCAGCAGCCTACAGGGGCCCGCGGAGACCCAGTACTTC. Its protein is CASSLQGPAETQYF.

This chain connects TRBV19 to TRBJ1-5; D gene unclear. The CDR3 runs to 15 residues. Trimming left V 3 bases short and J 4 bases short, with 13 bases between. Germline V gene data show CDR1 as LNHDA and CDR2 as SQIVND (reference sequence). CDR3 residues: CASSILELLNQPQHF. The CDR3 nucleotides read TGTGCCAGTAGTATTCTAGAACTGCTTAATCAGCCCCAGCATTTT.

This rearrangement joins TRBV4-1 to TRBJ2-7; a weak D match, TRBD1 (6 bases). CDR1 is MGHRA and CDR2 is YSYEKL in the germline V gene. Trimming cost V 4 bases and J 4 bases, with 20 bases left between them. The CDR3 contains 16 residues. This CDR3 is CASSLATGTPSYEQYF. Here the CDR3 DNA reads TGCGCCAGCAGCCTCGCTACCGGGACACCTTCTTACGAGCAGTACTTC.

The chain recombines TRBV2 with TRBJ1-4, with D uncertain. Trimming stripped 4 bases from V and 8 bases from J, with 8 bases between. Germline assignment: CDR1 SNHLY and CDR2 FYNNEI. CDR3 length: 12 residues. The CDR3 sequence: CASSGAKEKLFF. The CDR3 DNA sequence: TGTGCCAGCAGTGGGGCGAAGGAAAAACTGTTTTTT.

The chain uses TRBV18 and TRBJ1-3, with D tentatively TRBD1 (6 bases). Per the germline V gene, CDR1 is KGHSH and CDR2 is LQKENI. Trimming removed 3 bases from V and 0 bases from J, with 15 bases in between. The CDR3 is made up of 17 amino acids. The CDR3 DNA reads TGTGCCAGCTCACCTTATACAGGGTCCCGCTCTGGAAACACCATATATTTT. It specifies CASSPYTGSRSGNTIYF.

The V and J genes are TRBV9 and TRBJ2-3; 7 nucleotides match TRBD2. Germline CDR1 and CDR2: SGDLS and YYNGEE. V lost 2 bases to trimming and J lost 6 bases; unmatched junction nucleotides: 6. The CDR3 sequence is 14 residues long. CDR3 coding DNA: TGTGCCAGCAGCGTCTCCCAGGGAGGGGATACGCAGTATTTT. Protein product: CASSVSQGGDTQYF.

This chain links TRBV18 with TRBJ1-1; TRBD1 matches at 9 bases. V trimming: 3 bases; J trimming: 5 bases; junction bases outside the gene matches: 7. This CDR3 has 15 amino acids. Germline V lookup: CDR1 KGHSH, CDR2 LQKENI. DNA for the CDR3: TGTGCCAGCTCACCGGGACAGGGACTGGGGACTGAAGCTTTCTTT. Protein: CASSPGQGLGTEAFF.

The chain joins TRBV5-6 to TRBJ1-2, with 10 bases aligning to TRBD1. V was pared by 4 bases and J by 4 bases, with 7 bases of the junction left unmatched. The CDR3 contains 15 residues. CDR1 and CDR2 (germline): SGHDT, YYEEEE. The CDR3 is CASSLGTGEGYGYTF. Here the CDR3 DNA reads TGTGCCAGCAGCCTCGGGACAGGGGAAGGCTATGGCTACACCTTC. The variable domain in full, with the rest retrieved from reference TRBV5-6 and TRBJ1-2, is DAGVTQSPTHLIKTRGQQVTLRCSPKSGHDTVSWYQQALGQGPQFIFQYYEEEERQRGNFPDRFSGHQFPNYSSELNVNALLLGDSALYLCASSLGTGEGYGYTFGSGTRLTVV.

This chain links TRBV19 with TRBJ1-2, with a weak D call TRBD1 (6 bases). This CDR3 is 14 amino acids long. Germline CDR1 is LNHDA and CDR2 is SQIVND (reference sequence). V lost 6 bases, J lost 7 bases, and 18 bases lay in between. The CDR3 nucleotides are TGTGCCAGTAGGACAGGAACCCTTCTTAGTGGCTACACCTTC. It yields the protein CASRTGTLLSGYTF.

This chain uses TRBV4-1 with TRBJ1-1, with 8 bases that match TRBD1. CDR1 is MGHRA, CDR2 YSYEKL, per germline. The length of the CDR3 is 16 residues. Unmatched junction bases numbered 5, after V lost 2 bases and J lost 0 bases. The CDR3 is CASSQSQGAVNTEAFF. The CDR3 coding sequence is TGCGCCAGCAGCCAAAGTCAGGGGGCGGTGAACACTGAAGCTTTCTTT.

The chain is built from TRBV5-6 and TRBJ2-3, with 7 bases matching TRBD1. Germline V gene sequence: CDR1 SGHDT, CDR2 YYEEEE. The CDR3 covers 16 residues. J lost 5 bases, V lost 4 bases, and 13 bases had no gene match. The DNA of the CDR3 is TGTGCCAGCAGCCTCCCCCGGACAGGTTTGGTAGATACGCAGTATTTT. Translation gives CASSLPRTGLVDTQYF.

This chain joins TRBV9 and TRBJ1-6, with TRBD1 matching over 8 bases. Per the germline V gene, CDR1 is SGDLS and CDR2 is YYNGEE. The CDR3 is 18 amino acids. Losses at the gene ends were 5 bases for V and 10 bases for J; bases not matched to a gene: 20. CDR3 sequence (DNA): TGTGCCAGCAGAAGAACCGGGACAGGTATCGCGGTGGGGTCACCCCTCCACTTT. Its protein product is CASRRTGTGIAVGSPLHF.

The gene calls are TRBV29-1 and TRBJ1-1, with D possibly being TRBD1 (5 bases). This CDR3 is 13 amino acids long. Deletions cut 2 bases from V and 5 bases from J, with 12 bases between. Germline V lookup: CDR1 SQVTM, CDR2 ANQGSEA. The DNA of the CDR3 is TGCAGCGTTGAACTGCAGGGTAAGACTGAAGCTTTCTTT. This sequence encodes CSVELQGKTEAFF. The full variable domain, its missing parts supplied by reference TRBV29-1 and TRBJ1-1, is SAVISQKPSRDICQRGTSLTIQCQVDSQVTMMFWYRQQPGQSLTLIATANQGSEATYESGFVIDKFPISRPNLTFSTLTVSNMSPEDSSIYLCSVELQGKTEAFFGQGTRLTVV.

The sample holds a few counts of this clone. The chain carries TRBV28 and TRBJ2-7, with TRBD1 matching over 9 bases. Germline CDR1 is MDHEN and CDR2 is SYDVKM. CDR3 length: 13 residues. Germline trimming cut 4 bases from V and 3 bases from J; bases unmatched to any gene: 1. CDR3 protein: CASSSGQGYEQYF. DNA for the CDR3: TGTGCCAGCAGTTCGGGACAGGGCTACGAGCAGTACTTC.